Sequencing of this T cell receptor (beta chain) was carried out in a study of T cell responses to AZD1222 COVID-19 vaccine. Study findings and constraints: Within unmutated variant regions lay the reported targets of nearly half of spike-specific TCRs. Two AZD1222 doses significantly raised spike-specific TCR breadth and depth over controls.

TCRdb's table, derived via immunoSEQ multiplex PCR, lists solely in-frame clones and lacks some. Of 95,000 to 150,000 clones in the sample, 85% to 90% were seen once. Remarks on this clone: Its antigen remains unidentified.

The CDR3 extends over 16 amino acids. Germline values: CDR1 WSHSY, CDR2 SAAADI. The trim removed 10 bases at V and 0 bases at J, leaving 4 bases unmatched. This clonotype originated in an adult in good health. The source was peripheral blood, collected on day 0 of AZD1222 vaccination. The chain carries TRBV10-2 and TRBJ2-2, with 14 bases that match TRBD2. Here the CDR3 reads CATGTSGGSNTGELFF. In DNA, the CDR3 is TGCGCCACCGGGACTAGCGGGGGATCGAACACCGGGGAGCTGTTTTTT.